This entry lists 17 T cell receptor beta chains sequenced from one sample in a study of OX40 agonist ivuxolimab in advanced cancers. Measured with immunoSEQ multiplex PCR; TCRdb has only the in-frame clones, and not every one. The table includes fewer than 30,000 clones, 73% detected once. The source material was CD4+ or CD8+ T cells sorted from blood, sampled in a trial of the OX40 agonist ivuxolimab. Receptors originate from an adult with an advanced solid tumor such as melanoma, head and neck, liver or kidney cancer.

The rearrangement links TRBV7-9 to TRBJ1-3; D ambiguous. The CDR3 consists of 14 residues. V dropped 6 bases and J dropped 1 base, with 10 bases sitting between them. The germline gives CDR1 SEHNR, CDR2 FQNEAQ (reference sequence). This CDR3 is CASSLQVSGNTIYF. CDR3 sequence (DNA): TGTGCCAGCAGTCTCCAGGTATCTGGAAACACCATATATTTT.

V gene TRBV11-1 combines with J gene TRBJ2-7; possibly TRBD1 or TRBD2 for D (6 bases each). Per germline, CDR1 SGHAT and CDR2 FQDESV (reference sequence). V lost 5 bases and J 6 bases, leaving 8 bases between the germline ends. The CDR3 spans 11 residues. The DNA for the CDR3 is TGTGCCAGCAGCGGAGGGGGCGAGCAGTACTTC. Its translation: CASSGGGEQYF.

J is TRBJ2-7 and V is TRBV18; D perhaps matches TRBD2 (5 bases). The CDR3 runs 13 residues. Germline assignment: CDR1 KGHSH and CDR2 LQKENI. V lost 8 bases and J lost 2, with 13 bases in between. The CDR3 coding sequence is TGTGCCAGCACAAGGGAGAGGGCCTACGAGCAGTACTTC. It specifies CASTRERAYEQYF. Full variable domain (remainder filled in from reference TRBV18 and TRBJ2-7): NAGVMQNPRHLVRRRGQEARLRCSPMKGHSHVYWYRQLPEEGLKFMVYLQKENIIDESGMPKERFSAEFPKEGPSILRIQQVVRGDSAAYFCASTRERAYEQYFGPGTRLTVT.

This clone was picked up one time. The chain has TRBV7-9 and TRBJ1-1; 9 bases fit TRBD1. The CDR3 length is 13 residues. The germline CDR1 and CDR2 sequences are SEHNR and FQNEAQ (reference sequence). V was clipped by 5 bases and J by 7 bases; unmatched bases: 5. The CDR3, as DNA: TGTGCCAGCAGCCCACGACAGGGGGATGAAGCTTTCTTT. Protein sequence: CASSPRQGDEAFF.

V gene TRBV7-2 combines with J gene TRBJ2-5; D not certain. Trimming removed 4 bases from V and 4 bases from J, with 16 bases in between. This CDR3 comprises 15 residues. CDR1 and CDR2 (germline): SGHTA, FQGNSA. The CDR3 DNA reads TGTGCCAGCAGCTCCCTGGACGGATTCCGAGAGACCCAGTACTTC. It yields the protein CASSSLDGFRETQYF.

The rearrangement uses TRBV7-2 and TRBJ2-1; either TRBD1 or TRBD2 may supply D (5 bases each). This CDR3 is built from 13 residues. V was trimmed by 3 bases and J by 7 bases, leaving 10 bases between them. Germline V gene lookup returns CDR1 SGHTA and CDR2 FQGNSA. This CDR3 is CASSFHGGNEQFF. CDR3 nucleotide sequence: TGTGCCAGCAGCTTCCATGGGGGTAATGAGCAGTTCTTC.

CDR3 in amino acids: CASSYSRTADTEAFF. The CDR3 DNA sequence: TGTGCCAGCAGTTACTCGCGGACAGCGGACACTGAAGCTTTCTTT. The V call is TRBV6-5, the J call TRBJ1-1; the D gene is possibly TRBD1 (6 bases). The V end was cut by 0 bases, the J end by 3 bases, with 11 bases between. Germline CDR1 MNHEY, CDR2 SVGAGI. The CDR3 extends over 15 amino acids.

V gene TRBV6-6 combines with J gene TRBJ2-1; 8 positions agree with TRBD1. The V and J ends lost 2 bases and 5 bases, in that order; junction bases with no gene match: 5. The length of the CDR3 is 15 residues. Per the germline V gene, CDR1 is MNHNY and CDR2 is SVGAGI (reference sequence). CDR3 sequence (DNA): TGTGCCAGCAGTTACGGGACAGGCCTCCACAATGAGCAGTTCTTC. Translating it yields CASSYGTGLHNEQFF.

This chain joins TRBV6-5 and TRBJ2-7, with 9 bases that match TRBD1. V dropped 4 bases and J dropped 5; count of bases not matched to a gene: 9. Germline V CDR1 and CDR2: MNHEY, SVGAGI. The CDR3 contains 15 residues. CDR3 bases: TGTGCCAGCAGTTCCCCGGGACAGGGCGATAACGAGCAGTACTTC. Translation: CASSSPGQGDNEQYF.

The chain joins TRBV27 to TRBJ1-2; the match to TRBD1 covers 7 bases. The V gene end was trimmed by 4 bases and the J gene end by 1 base; junction bases not matched to a gene: 21. CDR1 and CDR2 from the germline V gene are MNHEY and SMNVEV (reference sequence). The CDR3 has 20 amino acids. In DNA form, the CDR3 reads TGTGCCAGCAGTTCTAGACAGGGTATCGCTCGAGACCCTTTTAACTATGGCTACACCTTC. It yields the protein CASSSRQGIARDPFNYGYTF.

This clone was counted once. This chain connects TRBV4-2 to TRBJ2-5; tentatively, D is TRBD2 (6 bases). The CDR3 loop spans 16 amino acids. Germline V CDR1 and CDR2: LGHNA, YNFKEQ. Trimming cost V 0 bases and J 2 bases, with 13 bases left between them. Here the CDR3 reads CASSQDWGVGQETQYF. The CDR3 bases are TGTGCCAGCAGCCAAGATTGGGGGGTAGGACAAGAGACCCAGTACTTC.

The gene calls are TRBV7-9 and TRBJ2-7, with TRBD1 matching 10 bases. V lost 3 bases and J lost 5; bases outside the gene matches: 4. The CDR3 is made up of 14 amino acids. Germline CDR1 reads SEHNR; CDR2 reads FQNEAQ (reference sequence). CDR3 coding DNA: TGTGCCAGCAGCTTGACCGGGACAGGGGACGAGCAGTACTTC. Amino acids: CASSLTGTGDEQYF.

J is TRBJ1-1 and V is TRBV11-2; weak D call: TRBD1 (6 bases). Trimming left V 1 base short and J 1 base short, with 10 bases between. Looked up from germline, CDR1 is SGHAT and CDR2 is FQNNGV. The length of the CDR3 is 15 residues. The CDR3 spells CASSLGRGRNTEAFF. CDR3 DNA: TGTGCCAGCAGCTTAGGTCGGGGGCGGAACACTGAAGCTTTCTTT.

J is TRBJ1-2 and V is TRBV25-1; 11 bases fit TRBD1. Germline V gene lookup returns CDR1 MGHDK and CDR2 SYGVNS. The CDR3 covers 14 residues. V lost 7 bases and J lost 4; bases outside the gene matches: 5. The CDR3 DNA sequence: TGTGCCAGCAACCCGGGACAGGGGGTCTATGGCTACACCTTC. Translation gives CASNPGQGVYGYTF.

This chain uses TRBV5-1 with TRBJ1-1; D remains unclear. The ends were cut back, 8 bases at V and 1 base at J, with 9 bases in the middle. CDR1 SGHRS and CDR2 YFSETQ come from the germline V gene. CDR3 size: 12 residues. CDR3 coding DNA: TGCGCCAGTGCAGAGGCGAACACTGAAGCTTTCTTT. It codes for CASAEANTEAFF.

V and J are TRBV30 and TRBJ1-1; D may be TRBD1 (6 bases). CDR3 length: 14 amino acids. Looked up from germline, CDR1 is GTSNPN and CDR2 is SVGIG (reference sequence). The V end lost 5 bases, the J end lost 1 base, and 14 bases lay between the germline ends. The CDR3 is CAWGGPGRNTEAFF. In DNA form, the CDR3 reads TGTGCCTGGGGGGGGCCAGGGAGGAACACTGAAGCTTTCTTT.

This sequence joins TRBV11-2 and TRBJ2-1; D not certain. Trimming removed 4 bases from V and 1 base from J, with 17 bases in between. Germline V gene lookup returns CDR1 SGHAT and CDR2 FQNNGV. CDR3 length: 17 residues. This CDR3 is CASSSWEVLISYNEQFF. DNA of the CDR3: TGTGCCAGCAGCTCCTGGGAAGTTCTTATATCCTACAATGAGCAGTTCTTC.